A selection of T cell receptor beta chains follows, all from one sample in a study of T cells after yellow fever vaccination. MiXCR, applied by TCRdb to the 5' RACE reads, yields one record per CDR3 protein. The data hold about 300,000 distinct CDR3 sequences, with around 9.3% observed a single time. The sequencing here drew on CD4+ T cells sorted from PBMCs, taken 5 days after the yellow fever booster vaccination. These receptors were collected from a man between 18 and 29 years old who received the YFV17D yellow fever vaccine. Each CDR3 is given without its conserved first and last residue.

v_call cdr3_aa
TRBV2 ASSPLAGNSPLH
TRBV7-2 ASSLLIGFQETQY
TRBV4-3 ASSQEVRPEGYT
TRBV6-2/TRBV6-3 ASGERYSNQPQH
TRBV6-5 ASSYWTGNTGELF
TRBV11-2 ASSHPPGTGNSPLH
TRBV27 ASSLRSGGTLSYNEQF
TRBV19 ASSIFSGDDEQF
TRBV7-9 ASSPGSGSSYNSPLH
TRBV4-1 ASSQEGRAETQY
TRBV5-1 ASTLGGMNTEAF
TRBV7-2 ASSLTGGGTEAF
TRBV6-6 ASSQGVLEQY
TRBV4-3 ASSPRQQRGYGYT
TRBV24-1 ATSRAGGETQY
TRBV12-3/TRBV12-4 ASKWGHDTGELF